These 13 T cell receptor beta chains were all obtained from the same sample, sequenced in a study of cytomegalovirus exposure and HLA in healthy donors. The PCR made use of 60 Vbeta and 13 Jbeta primers. This table comes from immunoSEQ multiplex PCR, and its TCRdb copy is limited to in-frame clones, with some not included. The sample lists approximately 140,000 clones, roughly 75% occurring once. Source material: PBMCs. The source is a man aged 35 to 55 in good health and CMV-seropositive.

The chain recombines TRBV25-1 with TRBJ2-3; D gene unclear. Germline CDR1 reads MGHDK; CDR2 reads SYGVNS. Trimming shortened V by 8 bases and J by 2 bases, and 5 bases separated the two germline ends. The CDR3 covers 11 residues. This chain's CDR3 is CASQFTDTQYF. The CDR3 DNA reads as TGTGCCAGCCAATTCACAGATACGCAGTATTTT.

This clone turned up a few times. The rearrangement uses TRBV6-5 and TRBJ2-2; D is uncertain. Trimming removed 0 bases at V and 7 bases at J, with 15 bases between. The CDR3 is made up of 16 amino acids. Germline V lookup: CDR1 MNHEY, CDR2 SVGAGI. The CDR3 loop reads CASSYSAELAGGELFF. For the CDR3, the DNA is TGTGCCAGCAGTTACTCGGCGGAACTTGCCGGCGGGGAGCTGTTTTTT.

The gene calls are TRBV27 and TRBJ1-5, with D perhaps TRBD1 (6 bases). This CDR3 spans 11 amino acids. Germline CDR1 reads MNHEY; CDR2 reads SMNVEV (reference sequence). Trimming shortened V by 10 bases and J by 4 bases, and 8 bases separated the two germline ends. This chain's CDR3 is CAKGGNQPQHF. In DNA, the CDR3 is TGTGCCAAGGGGGGGAATCAGCCCCAGCATTTT.

The rearrangement uses TRBV7-9 and TRBJ2-7; D possibly corresponds to TRBD2 (6 bases). Trimming took off 5 bases at V and 3 bases at J, with 11 bases between the two ends. This CDR3 comprises 13 residues. CDR1 SEHNR and CDR2 FQNEAQ come from the germline V gene (reference sequence). DNA for the CDR3: TGTGCCAGCAGCGCCCGGGAGAACTACGAGCAGTACTTC. Residues: CASSARENYEQYF.

V and J are TRBV6-5 and TRBJ1-6, with a possible D match to TRBD1 (5 bases). Germline V gene sequence: CDR1 MNHEY, CDR2 SVGAGI. V lost 2 bases and J lost 11, with 13 bases in between. The CDR3 sequence is 14 residues long. CDR3: CASSYEGTRTPLHF. DNA for the CDR3: TGTGCCAGCAGTTACGAGGGGACTCGAACACCCCTCCACTTT.

The table lists this clone with a count of one. The chain is built from TRBV12-5 and TRBJ2-2, with D perhaps matching TRBD2 (6 bases). V was trimmed by 7 bases and J by 5 bases, leaving 14 bases between them. The CDR3 has 14 amino acids. Germline V CDR1 and CDR2: LGHNT, FRNRAP. This chain's CDR3 is CASARSGGTGELFF. CDR3 bases: TGTGCTAGTGCCCGGTCCGGGGGAACCGGGGAGCTGTTTTTT.

This clone has only one observation. This sequence joins TRBV28 and TRBJ1-2; D gene ambiguous. The CDR3 spans 13 residues. Trimming left V 2 bases short and J 5 bases short, with 9 bases between. Germline CDR1 is MDHEN and CDR2 is SYDVKM. The DNA for the CDR3 is TGTGCCAGCAGTTTACGTCCAGAATATGGCTACACCTTC. Translating it yields CASSLRPEYGYTF.

The V and J genes are TRBV7-6 and TRBJ2-5; TRBD1 agrees at 7 bases. There are 15 residues in the CDR3. The V gene's germline CDR1 is SGHVS and CDR2 FNYEAQ. Trimming removed 0 bases from V and 0 bases from J; junction bases left unmatched: 1. As DNA, the CDR3 is TGTGCCAGCAGCTTAGCAGGGACAGACCAAGAGACCCAGTACTTC. Amino acids: CASSLAGTDQETQYF.

About this clone itself: The junction and the germline gene differ at one end; a read error may be behind it. The chain combines TRBV5-4 with TRBJ2-1, with 8 nucleotides matching TRBD2. This CDR3 has 15 residues. Germline CDR1 reads SGHNT; CDR2 reads YYREEE (reference sequence). The CDR3 region is CATSNSGDSYNEQFF. The CDR3 DNA reads as TGTGCCACCAGCAATAGCGGGGACTCCTACAATGAGCAGTTCTTC.

The J gene is TRBJ2-5, the V gene TRBV18; 8 bases agree with TRBD2. Germline assignment: CDR1 KGHSH and CDR2 LQKENI. The CDR3 loop spans 16 amino acids. V lost 3 bases, J lost 2 bases, and 8 bases stayed unmatched. The CDR3 DNA sequence: TGTGCCAGCTCACCGACCCGGGGGGGAATACAAGAGACCCAGTACTTC. This codes for CASSPTRGGIQETQYF.

The chain has TRBV5-8 and TRBJ2-5; TRBD2 matches at 11 bases. There are 16 residues in the CDR3. V lost 4 bases to trimming and J lost 2 bases; unmatched junction nucleotides: 7. Germline CDR1 SGHTS, CDR2 YDEGEE. The CDR3 spells CASSLRLAGWQETQYF. CDR3 bases: TGTGCCAGCAGCCTACGACTAGCGGGGTGGCAAGAGACCCAGTACTTC. Based on the CDR3 plus reference TRBV5-8 and TRBJ2-5, the full variable domain is EAGVTQSPTHLIKTRGQQATLRCSPISGHTSVYWYQQALGLGLQFLLWYDEGEERNRGNFPPRFSGRQFPNYSSELNVNALELEDSALYLCASSLRLAGWQETQYFGPGTRLLVL.

The V gene is TRBV18, the J gene TRBJ2-4; D might be TRBD2 (5 bases). V dropped 2 bases and J dropped 0 bases, with 11 bases sitting between them. CDR3 length: 16 residues. Germline V CDR1 and CDR2: KGHSH, LQKENI. CDR3 bases: TGTGCCAGCTCACCATGGCACGGGGTAGCCAAAAACATTCAGTACTTC. Translating it yields CASSPWHGVAKNIQYF.

The V gene is TRBV6-6, the J gene TRBJ1-1; 7 bases fit TRBD1. The J segment lost 4 bases and the V segment lost 5 bases, leaving 1 base of the junction unmatched. Germline V gene sequence: CDR1 MNHNY, CDR2 SVGAGI (reference sequence). The length of the CDR3 is 12 residues. The CDR3 reads CASSDRVTEAFF. Written as DNA, the CDR3 is TGTGCCAGCAGTGACAGGGTCACTGAAGCTTTCTTT.